The 2 T cell receptor beta chains reported below all come from one sample, sequenced in a study of CD8+ T cells in alopecia areata. Extraction and reverse transcription of RNA yielded cDNA as the sequencing template. Measured with immunoSEQ multiplex PCR; TCRdb has only the in-frame clones, and not every one. The sample lists about 110,000 clones, 45% to 70% occurring once. Sequenced sample: CD8+ T cells sorted from blood. Receptors originate from a human donor in good health.

V and J are TRBV29-1 and TRBJ1-2; TRBD1 matches 9 bases. The CDR3 has 13 amino acids. Germline-derived CDR1 and CDR2 are SQVTM and ANQGSEA. With V trimmed by 6 bases and J by 3 bases, 5 bases remained unmatched. Written as DNA, the CDR3 is TGCAGCGTGCGGACAGGGGCGGACTATGGCTACACCTTC. Protein: CSVRTGADYGYTF.

This clone was picked up one time. The rearrangement links TRBV30 to TRBJ2-6, with D hard to call. Trimming cost V 4 bases and J 3 bases, with 1 base left between them. Germline V gene sequence: CDR1 GTSNPN, CDR2 SVGIG (reference sequence). This CDR3 contains 11 residues. The DNA of the CDR3 is TGTGCCTGGATTGGGGCCAACGTCCTGACTTTC. Amino acids: CAWIGANVLTF.